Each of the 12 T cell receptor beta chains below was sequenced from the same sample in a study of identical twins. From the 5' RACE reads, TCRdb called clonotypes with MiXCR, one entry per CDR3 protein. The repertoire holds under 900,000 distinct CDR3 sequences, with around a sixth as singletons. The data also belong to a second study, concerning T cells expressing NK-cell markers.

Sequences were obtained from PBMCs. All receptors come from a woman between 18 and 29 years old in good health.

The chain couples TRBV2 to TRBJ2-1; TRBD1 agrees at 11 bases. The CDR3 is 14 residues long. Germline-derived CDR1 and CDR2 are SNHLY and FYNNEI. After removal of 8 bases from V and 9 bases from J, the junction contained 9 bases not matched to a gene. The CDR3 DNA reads TGTGCCAGCGCCCTAGGGACAGGGGGTTCTGAGCAGTTCTTC. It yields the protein CASALGTGGSEQFF.

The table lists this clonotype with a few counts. CDR3 protein: CASSLADKPYEQYF. The CDR3 nucleotides read TGCGCCAGCAGCTTGGCGGACAAGCCCTACGAGCAGTACTTC. The chain links TRBV5-1 to TRBJ2-7, with D tentatively TRBD1 (5 bases). The CDR3 runs to 14 residues. Looked up from germline, CDR1 is SGHRS and CDR2 is YFSETQ. V gave up 0 bases and J gave up 2 bases, with 9 bases separating them.

The CDR3, as DNA: TGTGCCAGCAGTTTACTGCGGTCCTACAATGAGCAGTTCTTC. Its protein is CASSLLRSYNEQFF. This chain uses TRBV12-3 or TRBV12-4 with TRBJ2-1; D remains ambiguous. CDR3 size: 14 residues. V shed 2 bases and J shed 1 base, with 6 bases lying between them.

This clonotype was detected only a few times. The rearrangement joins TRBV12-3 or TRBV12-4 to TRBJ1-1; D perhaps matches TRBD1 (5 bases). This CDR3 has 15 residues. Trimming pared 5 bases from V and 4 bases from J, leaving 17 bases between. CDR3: CASSPPRRDGTEAFF. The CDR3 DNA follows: TGTGCCAGCAGTCCCCCCCGCAGGGACGGCACTGAAGCTTTCTTT.

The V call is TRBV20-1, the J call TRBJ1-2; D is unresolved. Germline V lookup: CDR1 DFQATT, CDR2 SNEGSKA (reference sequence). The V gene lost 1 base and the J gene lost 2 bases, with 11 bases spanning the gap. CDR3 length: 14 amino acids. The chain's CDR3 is CSARVLGFNYGYTF. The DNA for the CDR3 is TGCAGTGCTAGAGTTCTAGGGTTCAACTATGGCTACACCTTC.

CDR3 in amino acids: CASSVGGKGSPLHF. CDR3 nucleotides: TGTGCCAGCAGCGTAGGGGGGAAGGGCTCACCCCTCCACTTT. The chain links TRBV9 to TRBJ1-6; TRBD1 might be the D (5 bases). Between the trimmed V and J ends, which lost 0 bases and 10 bases, there was a span of 11 bases. The CDR3 covers 14 residues. Germline V gene lookup returns CDR1 SGDLS and CDR2 YYNGEE.

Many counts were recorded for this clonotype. In nucleotides, the CDR3 is TGTGCCAGCAGTTACGGCCAGAGAAAACTGTTTTTT. It is translated as CASSYGQRKLFF. The chain combines TRBV6-2 or TRBV6-3 with TRBJ1-4, with unresolved D. V lost 2 bases and J lost 10, with 8 bases in between. The CDR3 totals 12 residues. Per germline, CDR1 MNHEY and CDR2 SVGEGT.

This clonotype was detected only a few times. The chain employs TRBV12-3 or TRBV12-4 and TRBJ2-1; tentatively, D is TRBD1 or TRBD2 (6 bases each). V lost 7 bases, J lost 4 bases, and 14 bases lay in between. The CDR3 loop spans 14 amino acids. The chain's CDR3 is CASILWGAYNEQFF. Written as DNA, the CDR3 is TGTGCCAGCATTCTCTGGGGGGCTTACAATGAGCAGTTCTTC.

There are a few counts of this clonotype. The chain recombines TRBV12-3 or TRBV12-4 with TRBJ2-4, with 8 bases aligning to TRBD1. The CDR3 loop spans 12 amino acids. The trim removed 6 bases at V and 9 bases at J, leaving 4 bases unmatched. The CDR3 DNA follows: TGTGCCAGCAGGTCCGGACAGGGCATTCAGTACTTC. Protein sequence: CASRSGQGIQYF.

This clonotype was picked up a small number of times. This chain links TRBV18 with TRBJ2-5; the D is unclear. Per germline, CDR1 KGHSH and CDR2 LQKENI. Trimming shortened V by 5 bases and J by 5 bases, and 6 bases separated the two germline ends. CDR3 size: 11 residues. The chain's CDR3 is CASSNSETQYF. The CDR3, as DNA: TGTGCCAGCTCAAACTCTGAGACCCAGTACTTC.

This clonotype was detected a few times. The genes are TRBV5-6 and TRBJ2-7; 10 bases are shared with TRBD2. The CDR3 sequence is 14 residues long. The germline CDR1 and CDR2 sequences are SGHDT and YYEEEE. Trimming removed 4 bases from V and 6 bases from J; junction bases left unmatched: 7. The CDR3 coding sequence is TGTGCCAGCAGCACACTAGCGGGATGGGGCGAGCAGTACTTC. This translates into CASSTLAGWGEQYF. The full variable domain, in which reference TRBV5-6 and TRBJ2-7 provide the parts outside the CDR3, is DAGVTQSPTHLIKTRGQQVTLRCSPKSGHDTVSWYQQALGQGPQFIFQYYEEEERQRGNFPDRFSGHQFPNYSSELNVNALLLGDSALYLCASSTLAGWGEQYFGPGTRLTVT.

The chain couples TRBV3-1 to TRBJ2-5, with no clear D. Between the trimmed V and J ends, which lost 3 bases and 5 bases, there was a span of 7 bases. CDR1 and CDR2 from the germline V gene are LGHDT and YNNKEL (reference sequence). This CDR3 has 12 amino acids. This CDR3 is CASSHQVETQYF. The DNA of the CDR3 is TGTGCCAGCAGCCACCAGGTCGAGACCCAGTACTTC.